This entry concerns a single T cell receptor beta chain. No antigen is known for it. These data belong to a study of cytomegalovirus exposure and HLA in healthy donors. Points from the study as a whole: By HLA locus, TCR association rates varied in a later analysis, with DRB1 showing the most and HLA-C the fewest. The availability of immune exposure information extended only to CMV serostatus. Follow-up analysis later connected one missense variant in DCLRE1C with trimming of TCR beta V- and J-genes.

Germline V gene data show CDR1 as MNHEY and CDR2 as SVGAGI. The CDR3 totals 15 residues. V gave up 4 bases and J gave up 8 bases; unmatched junction bases: 8. The study ran its PCR with 60 Vbeta and 13 Jbeta primers. Sequenced by immunoSEQ multiplex PCR; TCRdb stores in-frame clones only, minus some. This table holds roughly 180,000 clones, 80% to 90% found once. The gene calls are TRBV6-5 and TRBJ1-4; TRBD1 matches at 9 bases. The TCR comes from a male donor in good health and CMV-seronegative. Sequencing was done on a sample of PBMCs. CDR3 in DNA: TGTGCCAGCAGTTCCACAGGGGGCTTAGGGGAAAAACTGTTTTTT. Protein sequence: CASSSTGGLGEKLFF.